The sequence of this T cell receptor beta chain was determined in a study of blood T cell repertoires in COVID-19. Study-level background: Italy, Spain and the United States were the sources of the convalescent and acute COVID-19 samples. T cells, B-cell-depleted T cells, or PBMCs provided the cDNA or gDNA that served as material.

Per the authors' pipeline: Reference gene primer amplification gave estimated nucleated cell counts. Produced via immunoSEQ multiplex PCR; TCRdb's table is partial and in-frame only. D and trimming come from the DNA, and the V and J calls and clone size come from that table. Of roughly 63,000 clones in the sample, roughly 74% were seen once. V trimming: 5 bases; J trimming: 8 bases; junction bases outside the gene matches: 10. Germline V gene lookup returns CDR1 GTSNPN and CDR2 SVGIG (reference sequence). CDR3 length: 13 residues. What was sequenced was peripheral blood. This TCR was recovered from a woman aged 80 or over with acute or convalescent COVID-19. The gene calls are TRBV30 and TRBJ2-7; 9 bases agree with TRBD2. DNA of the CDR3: TGTGCCTGGGGTAGCGGGAGAGGTACCCAGCAGTACTTC. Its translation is CAWGSGRGTQQYF.